Given below is one T cell receptor beta chain in context. The antigen is undetermined. With 60 Vbeta and 13 Jbeta primers, the PCR was carried out. Original data processing: It was a later analysis that counted 75 million to 90 million unique TCR beta chains, of which some 10 million were shared. Profiled with immunoSEQ multiplex PCR; TCRdb holds only in-frame clones, not every one. V and J calls and clone size are given by that table; D and trimming were obtained from the DNA. The table includes 150,000 to 200,000 clones, around three quarters detected once. The record originates from a study of cytomegalovirus exposure and HLA in healthy donors. Germline trimming cut 2 bases from V and 5 bases from J; bases unmatched to any gene: 4. Germline V gene sequence: CDR1 SGDLS, CDR2 YYNGEE. CDR3 length: 15 residues. Study-level findings and limits: Cytomegalovirus association was listed for 150 or so TCR beta chains. In a later analysis, donors in an Asian-associated ancestry cluster reportedly had fewer N-insertions in productive TCRs than the cohort mean. In most subjects, TCR beta sequences reportedly gave accurate predictions of HLA-A and HLA-B alleles.

Sequencing was done on a sample of PBMCs. The chain recombines TRBV9 with TRBJ2-5; 12 bases agree with TRBD1. This receptor was identified in a woman in her 40s in good health and CMV-seronegative. The CDR3: CASSVGTGGSETQYF. The CDR3, as DNA: TGTGCCAGCAGCGTGGGGACAGGGGGCTCGGAGACCCAGTACTTC.